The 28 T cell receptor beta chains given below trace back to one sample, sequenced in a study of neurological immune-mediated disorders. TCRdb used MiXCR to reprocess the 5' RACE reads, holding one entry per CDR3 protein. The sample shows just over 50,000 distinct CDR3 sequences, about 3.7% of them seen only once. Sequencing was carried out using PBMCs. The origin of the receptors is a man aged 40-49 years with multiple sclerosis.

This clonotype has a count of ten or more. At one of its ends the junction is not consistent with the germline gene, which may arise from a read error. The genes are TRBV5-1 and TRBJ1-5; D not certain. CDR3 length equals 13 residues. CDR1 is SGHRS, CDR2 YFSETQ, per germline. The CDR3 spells CASSLYGDQPQNF. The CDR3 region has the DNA TGCGCCAGCAGCTTGTACGGTGATCAGCCCCAGAATTTT.

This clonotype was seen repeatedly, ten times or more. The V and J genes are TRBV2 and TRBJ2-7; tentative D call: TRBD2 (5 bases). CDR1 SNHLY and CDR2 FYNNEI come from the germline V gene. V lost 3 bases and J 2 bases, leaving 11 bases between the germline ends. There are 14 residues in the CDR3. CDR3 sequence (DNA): TGTGCCAGCAGTGAGAGACTACCCACCTACGAGCAGTACTTC. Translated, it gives CASSERLPTYEQYF.

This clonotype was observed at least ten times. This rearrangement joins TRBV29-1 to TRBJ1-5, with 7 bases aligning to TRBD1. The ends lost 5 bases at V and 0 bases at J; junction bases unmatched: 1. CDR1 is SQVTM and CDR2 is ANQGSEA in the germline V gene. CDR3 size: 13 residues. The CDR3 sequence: CSVTGDSNQPQHF. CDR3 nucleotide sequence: TGCAGCGTTACAGGGGATAGCAATCAGCCCCAGCATTTT.

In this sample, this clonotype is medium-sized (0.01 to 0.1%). CDR3 bases: TGCGCCAGCAGTTCGACTAGTTCTCACCTACCATACAATGAGCAGTTCTTC. It translates to CASSSTSSHLPYNEQFF. V is TRBV10-2 and J is TRBJ2-1; tentative D call: TRBD2 (6 bases). This CDR3 is 17 amino acids long. Germline CDR1 WSHSY, CDR2 SAAADI. V was clipped by 5 bases and J by 4 bases, with 21 bases between them.

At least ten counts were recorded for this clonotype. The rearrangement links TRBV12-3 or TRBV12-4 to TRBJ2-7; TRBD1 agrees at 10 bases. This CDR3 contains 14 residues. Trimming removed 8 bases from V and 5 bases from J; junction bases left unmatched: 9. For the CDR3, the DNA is TGTGCCAGCGGCCGGGACAGGGGCCTCCACGAGCAGTACTTC. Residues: CASGRDRGLHEQYF.

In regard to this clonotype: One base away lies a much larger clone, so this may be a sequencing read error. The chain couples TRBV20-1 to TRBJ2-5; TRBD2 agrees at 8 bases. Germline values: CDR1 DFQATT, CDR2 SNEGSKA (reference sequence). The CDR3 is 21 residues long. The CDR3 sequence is CSARDPLGRLARGKYQATQYF. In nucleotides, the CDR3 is TGCAGTGCTAGAGACCCCCTCGGACGACTAGCGCGGGGGAAATACCAAGCGACCCAGTACTTC.

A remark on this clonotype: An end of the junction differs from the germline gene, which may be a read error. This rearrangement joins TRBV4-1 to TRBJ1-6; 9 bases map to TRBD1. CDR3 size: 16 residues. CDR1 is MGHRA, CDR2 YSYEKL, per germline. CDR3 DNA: TGCGCCAGCAGCCAAGATCCTTGGACAGGGGACTCACCCCTCAACTTT. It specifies CASSQDPWTGDSPLNF.

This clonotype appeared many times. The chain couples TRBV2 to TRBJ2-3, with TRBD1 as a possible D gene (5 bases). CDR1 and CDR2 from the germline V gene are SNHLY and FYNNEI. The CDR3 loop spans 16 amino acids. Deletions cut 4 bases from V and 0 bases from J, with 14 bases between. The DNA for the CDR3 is TGTGCCAGCAGTGGGGGCAGGGTGGCTAGCACAGATACGCAGTATTTT. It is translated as CASSGGRVASTDTQYF. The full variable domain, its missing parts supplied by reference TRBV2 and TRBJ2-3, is EPEVTQTPSHQVTQMGQEVILRCVPISNHLYFYWYRQILGQKVEFLVSFYNNEISEKSEIFDDQFSVERPDGSNFTLKIRSTKLEDSAMYFCASSGGRVASTDTQYFGPGTRLTVL.

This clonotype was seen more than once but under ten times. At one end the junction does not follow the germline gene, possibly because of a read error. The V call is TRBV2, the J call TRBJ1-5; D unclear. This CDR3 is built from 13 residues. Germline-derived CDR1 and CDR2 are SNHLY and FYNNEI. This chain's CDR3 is CASSDAGNQPQNF. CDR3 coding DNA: TGTGCCAGCTCGGATGCCGGCAATCAGCCCCAGAATTTT.

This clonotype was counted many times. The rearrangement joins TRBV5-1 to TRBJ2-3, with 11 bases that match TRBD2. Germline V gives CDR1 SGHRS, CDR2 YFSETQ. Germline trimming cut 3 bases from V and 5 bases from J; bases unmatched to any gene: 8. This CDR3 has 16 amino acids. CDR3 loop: CASSSIAGGRGDTQYF. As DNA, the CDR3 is TGCGCCAGCAGCTCAATAGCGGGGGGGCGTGGAGATACGCAGTATTTT.

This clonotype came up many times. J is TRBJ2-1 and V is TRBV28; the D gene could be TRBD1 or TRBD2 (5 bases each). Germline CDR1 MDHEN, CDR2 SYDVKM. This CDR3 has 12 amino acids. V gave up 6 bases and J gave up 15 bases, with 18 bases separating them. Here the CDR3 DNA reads TGTGCCAGCAGCTCCTCATTGTGGGGACCGTTCTTC. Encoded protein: CASSSSLWGPFF.

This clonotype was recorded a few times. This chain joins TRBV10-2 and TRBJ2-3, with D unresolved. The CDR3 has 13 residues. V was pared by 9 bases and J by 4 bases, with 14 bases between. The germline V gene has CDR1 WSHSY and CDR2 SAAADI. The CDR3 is CARFGPRADTQYF. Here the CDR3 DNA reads TGCGCCAGATTCGGACCCCGGGCAGATACGCAGTATTTT.

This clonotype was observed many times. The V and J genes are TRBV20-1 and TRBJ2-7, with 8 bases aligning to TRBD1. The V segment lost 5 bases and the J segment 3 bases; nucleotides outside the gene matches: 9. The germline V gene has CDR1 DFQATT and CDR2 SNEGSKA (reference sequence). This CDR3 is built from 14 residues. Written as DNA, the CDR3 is TGCAGTGCTGCCCCCGGGACAGGTAACTACGAGCAGTACTTC. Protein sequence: CSAAPGTGNYEQYF.

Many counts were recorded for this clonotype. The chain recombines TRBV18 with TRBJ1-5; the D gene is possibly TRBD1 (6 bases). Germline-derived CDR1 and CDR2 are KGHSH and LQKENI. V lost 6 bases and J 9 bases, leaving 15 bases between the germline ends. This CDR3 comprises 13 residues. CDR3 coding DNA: TGTGCCAGCTCCGAGAGAGGGGGGTTGCCCCAGCATTTT. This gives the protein CASSERGGLPQHF.

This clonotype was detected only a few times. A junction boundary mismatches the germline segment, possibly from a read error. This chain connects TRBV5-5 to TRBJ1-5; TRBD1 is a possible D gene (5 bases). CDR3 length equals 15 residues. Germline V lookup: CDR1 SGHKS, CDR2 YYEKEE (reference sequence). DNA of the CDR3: TGTGCCAGCAGCTGGGGGGTGGTCAGCAATCAGCCCCAGAATTTT. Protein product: CASSWGVVSNQPQNF.

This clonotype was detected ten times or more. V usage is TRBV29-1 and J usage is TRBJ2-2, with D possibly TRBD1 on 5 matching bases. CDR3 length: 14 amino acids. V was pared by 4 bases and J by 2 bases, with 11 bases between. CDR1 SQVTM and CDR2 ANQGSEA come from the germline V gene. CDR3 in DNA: TGCAGCGTTGGGGGCAGCACTAACACCGGGGAGCTGTTTTTT. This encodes CSVGGSTNTGELFF.

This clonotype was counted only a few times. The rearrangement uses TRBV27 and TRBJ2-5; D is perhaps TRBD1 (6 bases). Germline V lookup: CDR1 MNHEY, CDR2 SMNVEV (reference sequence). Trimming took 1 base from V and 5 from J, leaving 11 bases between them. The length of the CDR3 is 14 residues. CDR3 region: CASSLWKGEETQYF. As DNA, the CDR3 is TGTGCCAGCAGTTTATGGAAGGGGGAGGAGACCCAGTACTTC.

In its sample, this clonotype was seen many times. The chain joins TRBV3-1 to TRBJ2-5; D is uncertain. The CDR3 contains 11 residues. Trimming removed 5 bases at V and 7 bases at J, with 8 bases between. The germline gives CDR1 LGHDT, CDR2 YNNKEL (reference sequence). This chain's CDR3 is CASSEAGTQYF. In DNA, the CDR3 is TGTGCCAGCAGCGAAGCAGGGACCCAGTACTTC.

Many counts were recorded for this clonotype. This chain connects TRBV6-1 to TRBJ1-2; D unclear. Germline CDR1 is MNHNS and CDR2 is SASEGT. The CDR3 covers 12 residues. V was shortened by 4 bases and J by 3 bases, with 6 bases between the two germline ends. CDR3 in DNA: TGTGCCAGCAGTGTCCTAGACTATGGCTACACCTTC. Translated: CASSVLDYGYTF.

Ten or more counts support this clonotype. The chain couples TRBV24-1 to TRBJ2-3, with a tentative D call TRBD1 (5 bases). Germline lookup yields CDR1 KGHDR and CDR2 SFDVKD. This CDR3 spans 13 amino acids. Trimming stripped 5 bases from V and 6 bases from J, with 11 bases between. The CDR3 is CATSASGSDTQYF. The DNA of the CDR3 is TGTGCCACCAGTGCCTCAGGGTCTGATACGCAGTATTTT.

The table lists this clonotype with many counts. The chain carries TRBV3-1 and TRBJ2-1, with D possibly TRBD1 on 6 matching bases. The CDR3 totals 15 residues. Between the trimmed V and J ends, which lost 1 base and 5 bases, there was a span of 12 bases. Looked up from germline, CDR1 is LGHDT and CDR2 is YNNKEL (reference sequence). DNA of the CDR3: TGTGCCAGCAGCCAAGTTTCAGGGGTGGACAATGAGCAGTTCTTC. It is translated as CASSQVSGVDNEQFF.

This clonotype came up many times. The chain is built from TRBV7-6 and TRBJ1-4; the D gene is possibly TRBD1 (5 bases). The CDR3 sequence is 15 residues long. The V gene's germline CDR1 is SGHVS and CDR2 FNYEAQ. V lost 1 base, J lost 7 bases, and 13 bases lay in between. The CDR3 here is CASSLEAGIGEKLFF. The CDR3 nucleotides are TGTGCCAGCAGCTTAGAGGCAGGGATTGGTGAAAAACTGTTTTTT.

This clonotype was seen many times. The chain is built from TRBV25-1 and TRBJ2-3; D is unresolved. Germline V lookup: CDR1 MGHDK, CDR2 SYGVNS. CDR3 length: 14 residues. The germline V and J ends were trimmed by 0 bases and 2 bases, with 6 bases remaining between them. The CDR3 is CASSEYALTDTQYF. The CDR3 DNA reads TGTGCCAGCAGTGAATATGCTCTCACAGATACGCAGTATTTT. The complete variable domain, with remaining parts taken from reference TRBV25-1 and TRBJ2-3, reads EADIYQTPRYLVIGTGKKITLECSQTMGHDKMYWYQQDPGMELHLIHYSYGVNSTEKGDLSSESTVSRIRTEHFPLTLESARPSHTSQYLCASSEYALTDTQYFGPGTRLTVL.

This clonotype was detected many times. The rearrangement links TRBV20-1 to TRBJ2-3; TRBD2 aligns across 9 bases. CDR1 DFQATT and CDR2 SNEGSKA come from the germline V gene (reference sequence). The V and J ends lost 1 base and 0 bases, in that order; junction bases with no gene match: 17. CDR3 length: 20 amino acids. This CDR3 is CSARVYGSGGYRSSTDTQYF. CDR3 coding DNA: TGCAGTGCTAGAGTTTACGGAAGCGGGGGGTACCGAAGCAGCACAGATACGCAGTATTTT.

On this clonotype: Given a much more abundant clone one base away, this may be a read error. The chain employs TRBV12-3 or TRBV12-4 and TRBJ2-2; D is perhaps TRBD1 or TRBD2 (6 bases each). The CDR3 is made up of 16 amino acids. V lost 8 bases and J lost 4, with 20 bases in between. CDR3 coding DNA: TGTGCCAGCTGCAAGTGGGGGGCGACCGGCACCGGGGAGCTGTTTTTT. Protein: CASCKWGATGTGELFF.

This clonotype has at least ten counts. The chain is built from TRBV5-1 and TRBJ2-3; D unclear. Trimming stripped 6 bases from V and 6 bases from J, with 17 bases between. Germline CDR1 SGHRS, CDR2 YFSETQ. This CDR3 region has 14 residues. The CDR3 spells CASKYSTGGDTQYF. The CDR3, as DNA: TGCGCCAGCAAGTATTCGACGGGTGGGGATACGCAGTATTTT. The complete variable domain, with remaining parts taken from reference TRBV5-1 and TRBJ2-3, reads KAGVTQTPRYLIKTRGQQVTLSCSPISGHRSVSWYQQTPGQGLQFLFEYFSETQRNKGNFPGRFSGRQFSNSRSEMNVSTLELGDSALYLCASKYSTGGDTQYFGPGTRLTVL.

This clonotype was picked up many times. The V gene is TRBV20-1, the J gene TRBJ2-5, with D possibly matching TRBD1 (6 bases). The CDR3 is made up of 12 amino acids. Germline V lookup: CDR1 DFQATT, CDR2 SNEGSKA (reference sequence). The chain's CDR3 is CSVEDSQETQYF. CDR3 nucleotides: TGCAGCGTAGAGGACAGCCAAGAGACCCAGTACTTC.

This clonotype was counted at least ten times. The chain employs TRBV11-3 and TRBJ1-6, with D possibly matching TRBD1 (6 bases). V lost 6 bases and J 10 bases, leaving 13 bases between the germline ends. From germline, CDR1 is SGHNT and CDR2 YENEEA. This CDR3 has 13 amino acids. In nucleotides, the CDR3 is TGTGCCAGCAGTTCGGACAGAATGTCACCCCTCCACTTT. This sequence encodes CASSSDRMSPLHF.